This T cell receptor beta chain was captured in a study of T cell clones after liver transplantation. The wider study: A pre-transplant mixed lymphocyte reaction with TCRbeta sequencing defined graft-donor-reactive clones followed in post-transplant blood. Patients counted as tolerant after at least one year off all immunosuppression, enzymes not exceeding twice normal. Apart from a few HCV-positive recipients, transplants were for non-autoimmune, non-viral reasons. As an antigen-independent comparator, third-party-reactive TCRbeta sequences came from pre-transplant mixed lymphocyte reactions.

The germline V gene has CDR1 MGHDK and CDR2 SYGVNS. The CDR3 is made up of 14 amino acids. V was shortened by 6 bases and J by 0 bases, with 10 bases between the two germline ends. Some clones are missing from TCRdb's copy, which holds only in-frame ones; the method was immunoSEQ multiplex PCR. The sample holds 8,500 to 10,000 clones; 60% to 80% are singletons and the top ten take roughly 18%. The genes are TRBV25-1 and TRBJ2-3; no definite D call. Here the sequenced sample was CD8+ T cells from blood, taken before liver transplant. The TCR sequence derives from a human donor who received a liver transplant. The CDR3 sequence is CASSLLQSTDTQYF. DNA for the CDR3: TGTGCCAGCAGCCTCCTCCAGAGCACAGATACGCAGTATTTT. Full variable domain (remainder filled in from reference TRBV25-1 and TRBJ2-3): EADIYQTPRYLVIGTGKKITLECSQTMGHDKMYWYQQDPGMELHLIHYSYGVNSTEKGDLSSESTVSRIRTEHFPLTLESARPSHTSQYLCASSLLQSTDTQYFGPGTRLTVL.